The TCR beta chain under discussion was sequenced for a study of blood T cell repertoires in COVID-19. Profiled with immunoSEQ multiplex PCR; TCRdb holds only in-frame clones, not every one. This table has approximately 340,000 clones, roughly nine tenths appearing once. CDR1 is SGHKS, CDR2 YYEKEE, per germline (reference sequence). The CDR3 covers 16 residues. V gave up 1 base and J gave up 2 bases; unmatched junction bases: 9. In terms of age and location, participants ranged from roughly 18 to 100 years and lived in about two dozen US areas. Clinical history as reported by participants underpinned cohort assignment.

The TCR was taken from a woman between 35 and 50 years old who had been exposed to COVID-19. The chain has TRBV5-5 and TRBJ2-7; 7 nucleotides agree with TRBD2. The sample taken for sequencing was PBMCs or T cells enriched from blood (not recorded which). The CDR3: CASSLSGGGTPYEQYF. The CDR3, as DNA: TGTGCCAGCAGCTTGTCGGGGGGAGGTACCCCCTACGAGCAGTACTTC. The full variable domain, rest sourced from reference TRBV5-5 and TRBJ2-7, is DAGVTQSPTHLIKTRGQQVTLRCSPISGHKSVSWYQQVLGQGPQFIFQYYEKEERGRGNFPDRFSARQFPNYSSELNVNALLLGDSALYLCASSLSGGGTPYEQYFGPGTRLTVT.